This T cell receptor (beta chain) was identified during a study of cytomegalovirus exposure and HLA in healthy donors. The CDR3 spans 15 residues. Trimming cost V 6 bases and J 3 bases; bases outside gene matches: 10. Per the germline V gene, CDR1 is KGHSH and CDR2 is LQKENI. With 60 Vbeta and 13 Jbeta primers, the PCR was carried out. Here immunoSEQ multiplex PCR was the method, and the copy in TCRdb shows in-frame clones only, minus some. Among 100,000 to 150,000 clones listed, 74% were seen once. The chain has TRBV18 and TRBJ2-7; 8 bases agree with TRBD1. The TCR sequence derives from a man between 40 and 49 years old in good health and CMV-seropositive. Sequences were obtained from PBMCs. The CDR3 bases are TGTGCCAGCTCTCCAGGACAGGGAGGAATCTACGAGCAGTACTTC. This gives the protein CASSPGQGGIYEQYF.